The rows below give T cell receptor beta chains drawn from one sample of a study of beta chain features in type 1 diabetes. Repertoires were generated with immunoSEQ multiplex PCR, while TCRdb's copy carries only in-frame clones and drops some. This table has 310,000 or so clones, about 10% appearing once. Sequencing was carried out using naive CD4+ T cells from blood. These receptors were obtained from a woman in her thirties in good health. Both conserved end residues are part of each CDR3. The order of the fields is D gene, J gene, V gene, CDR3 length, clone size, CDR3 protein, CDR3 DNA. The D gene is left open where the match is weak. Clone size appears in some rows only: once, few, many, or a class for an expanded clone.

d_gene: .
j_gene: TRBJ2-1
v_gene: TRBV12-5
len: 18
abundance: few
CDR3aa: CASGLLIDSLSSYNEQFF
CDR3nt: TGTGCTAGTGGTCTACTGATCGACAGCTTAAGCTCCTACAATGAGCAGTTCTTC

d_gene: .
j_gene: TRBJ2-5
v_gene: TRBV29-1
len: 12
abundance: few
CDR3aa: CSVERSPGTQYF
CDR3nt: TGCAGCGTTGAACGGTCCCCGGGGACCCAGTACTTC

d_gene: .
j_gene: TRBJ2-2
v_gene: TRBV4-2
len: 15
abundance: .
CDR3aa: CASSQEGRNTGELFF
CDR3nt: TGTGCCAGCAGCCAAGAGGGGAGGAACACCGGGGAGCTGTTTTTT

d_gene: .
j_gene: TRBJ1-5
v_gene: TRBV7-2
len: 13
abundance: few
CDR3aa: CASSLLPDQPQHF
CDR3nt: TGTGCCAGCAGCTTACTCCCAGATCAGCCCCAGCATTTT

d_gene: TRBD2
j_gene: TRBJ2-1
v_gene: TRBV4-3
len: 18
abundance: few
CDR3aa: CASSQDRGWAGGLNEQFF
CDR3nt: TGCGCCAGCAGCCAAGATAGGGGTTGGGCGGGAGGTCTCAATGAGCAGTTCTTC

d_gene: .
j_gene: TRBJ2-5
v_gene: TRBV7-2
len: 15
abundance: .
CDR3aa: CASSPGTFTGETQYF
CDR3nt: TGTGCCAGCAGTCCCGGGACATTCACCGGGGAGACCCAGTACTTC

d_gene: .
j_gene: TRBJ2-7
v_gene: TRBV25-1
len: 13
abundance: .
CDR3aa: CASSKTGSYEQYF
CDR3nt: TGTGCCAGCAGTAAAACAGGTTCCTACGAGCAGTACTTC

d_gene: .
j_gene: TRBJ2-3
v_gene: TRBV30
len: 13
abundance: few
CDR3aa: CAWSVQGSDTQYF
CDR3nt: TGTGCCTGGAGTGTTCAGGGATCAGATACGCAGTATTTT

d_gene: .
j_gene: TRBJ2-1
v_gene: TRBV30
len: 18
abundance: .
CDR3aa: CAWRGIRETGVGGNEQFF
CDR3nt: TGTGCCTGGAGAGGCATCAGGGAAACGGGAGTTGGGGGAAATGAGCAGTTCTTC

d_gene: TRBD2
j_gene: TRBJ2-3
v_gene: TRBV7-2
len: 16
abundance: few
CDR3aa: CASSLGGTSGTDTQYF
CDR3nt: TGTGCCAGCAGCTTAGGTGGGACTAGCGGCACAGATACGCAGTATTTT

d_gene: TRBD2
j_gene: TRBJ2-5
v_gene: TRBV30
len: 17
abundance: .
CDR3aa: CAWTPHQLAGGRETQYF
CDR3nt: TGTGCCTGGACCCCCCATCAACTAGCGGGAGGTCGAGAGACCCAGTACTTC

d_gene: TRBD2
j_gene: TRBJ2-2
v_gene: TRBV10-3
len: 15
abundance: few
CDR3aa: CASTIAGAFTGELFF
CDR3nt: TGTGCCAGCACTATAGCGGGAGCCTTCACCGGGGAGCTGTTTTTT

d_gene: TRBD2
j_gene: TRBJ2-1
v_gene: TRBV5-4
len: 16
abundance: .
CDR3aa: CASSPAGLAVGYEQFF
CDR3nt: TGTGCCAGCAGCCCAGCCGGACTAGCGGTAGGCTATGAGCAGTTCTTC

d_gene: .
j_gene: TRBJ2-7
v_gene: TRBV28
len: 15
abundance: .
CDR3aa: CASSPNPGPGDEQYF
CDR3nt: TGTGCCAGCAGCCCAAACCCGGGCCCGGGGGACGAGCAGTACTTC

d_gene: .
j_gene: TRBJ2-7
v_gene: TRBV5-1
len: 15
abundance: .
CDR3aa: CASSLAAANSYEQYF
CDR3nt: TGCGCCAGCAGCTTGGCCGCGGCAAACTCCTACGAGCAGTACTTC

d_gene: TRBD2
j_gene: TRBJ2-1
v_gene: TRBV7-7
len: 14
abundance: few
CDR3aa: CASSFSGREGPEFF
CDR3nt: TGTGCTAGCAGCTTTTCCGGGCGGGAGGGCCCAGAGTTCTTC

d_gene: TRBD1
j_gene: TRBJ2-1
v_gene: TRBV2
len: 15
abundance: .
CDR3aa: CASSPDRGQRVEQFF
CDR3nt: TGTGCCAGCAGTCCGGACAGGGGGCAAAGAGTTGAGCAGTTCTTC

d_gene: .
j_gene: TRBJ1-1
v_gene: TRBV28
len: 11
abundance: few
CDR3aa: CATNGGTEAFF
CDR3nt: TGTGCCACGAACGGGGGCACTGAAGCTTTCTTT

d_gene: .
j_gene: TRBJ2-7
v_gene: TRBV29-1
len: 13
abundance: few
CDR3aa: CSVEDRGRYEQYF
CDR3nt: TGCAGCGTTGAAGACAGGGGGAGGTACGAGCAGTACTTC

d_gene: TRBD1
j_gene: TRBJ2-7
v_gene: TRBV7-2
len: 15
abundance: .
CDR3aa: CASSLDGTGGYEQYF
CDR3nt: TGTGCCAGCAGCTTAGACGGGACAGGGGGGTACGAGCAGTACTTC

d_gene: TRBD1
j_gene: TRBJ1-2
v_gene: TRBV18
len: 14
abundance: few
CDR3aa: CASSPPPTGSGYTF
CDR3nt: TGTGCCAGCTCACCACCGCCGACAGGGAGTGGCTACACCTTC

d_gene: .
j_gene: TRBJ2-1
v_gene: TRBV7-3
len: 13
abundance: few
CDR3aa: CASSPRTTDEQFF
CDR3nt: TGTGCCAGCAGCCCCCGGACTACCGACGAGCAGTTCTTC

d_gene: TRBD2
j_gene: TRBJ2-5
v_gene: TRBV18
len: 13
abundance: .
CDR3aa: CASSLGLAEAQYF
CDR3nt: TGTGCCAGCTCACTCGGACTAGCGGAGGCCCAGTACTTC

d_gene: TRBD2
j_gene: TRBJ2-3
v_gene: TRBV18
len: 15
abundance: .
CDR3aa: CASSPGLAHTDTQYF
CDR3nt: TGTGCCAGCTCACCGGGACTAGCGCACACAGATACGCAGTATTTT

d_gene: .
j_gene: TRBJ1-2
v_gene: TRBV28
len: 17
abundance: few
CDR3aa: CASSSLGANSEHYGYTF
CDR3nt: TGTGCCAGCAGCTCCCTTGGGGCCAACTCCGAACACTATGGCTACACCTTC

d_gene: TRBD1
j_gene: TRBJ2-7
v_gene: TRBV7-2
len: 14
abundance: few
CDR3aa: CASSLTGQNYEQYF
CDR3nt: TGTGCCAGCAGCTTAACGGGACAGAACTACGAGCAGTACTTC

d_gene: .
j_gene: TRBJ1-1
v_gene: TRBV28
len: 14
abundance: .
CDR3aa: CASSLVGPNTEAFF
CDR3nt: TGTGCCAGCAGTTTAGTGGGGCCGAACACTGAAGCTTTCTTT

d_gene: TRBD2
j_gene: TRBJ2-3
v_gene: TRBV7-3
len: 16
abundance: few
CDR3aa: CASSLGGLVVGDTQYF
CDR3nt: TGTGCCAGCAGCTTAGGGGGACTAGTGGTTGGAGATACGCAGTATTTT

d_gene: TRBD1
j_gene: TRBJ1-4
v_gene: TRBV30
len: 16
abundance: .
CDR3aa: CAYGQGARATNEKLFF
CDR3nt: TGTGCCTACGGACAGGGCGCCCGTGCAACTAATGAAAAACTGTTTTTT

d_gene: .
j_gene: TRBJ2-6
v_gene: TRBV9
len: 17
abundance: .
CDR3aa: CASSERAQGPGANVLTF
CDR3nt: TGTGCCAGCAGCGAGCGGGCACAGGGGCCTGGGGCCAACGTCCTGACTTTC

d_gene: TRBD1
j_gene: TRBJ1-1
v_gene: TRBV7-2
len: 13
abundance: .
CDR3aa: CASSAGQGREAFF
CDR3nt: TGTGCCAGCAGCGCGGGACAGGGCAGGGAAGCTTTCTTT

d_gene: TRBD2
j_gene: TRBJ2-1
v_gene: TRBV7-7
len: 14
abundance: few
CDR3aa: CASSQLTSDNEQFF
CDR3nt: TGTGCTAGCAGCCAACTCACTAGCGACAATGAGCAGTTCTTC

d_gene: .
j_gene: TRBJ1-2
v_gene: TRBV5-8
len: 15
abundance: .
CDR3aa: CASSLSLTVNYGYTF
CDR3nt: TGTGCCAGCAGCTTGTCCCTAACAGTTAACTATGGCTACACCTTC

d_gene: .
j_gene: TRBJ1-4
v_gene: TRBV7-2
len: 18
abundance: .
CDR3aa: CASSLVRRQRPYNEKLFF
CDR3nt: TGTGCCAGCAGCTTAGTACGACGACAACGGCCGTATAATGAAAAACTGTTTTTT

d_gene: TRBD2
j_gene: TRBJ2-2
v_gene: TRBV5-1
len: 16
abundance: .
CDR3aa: CASSSVAGTNTGELFF
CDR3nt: TGCGCCAGCAGCTCCGTAGCGGGAACGAACACCGGGGAGCTGTTTTTT

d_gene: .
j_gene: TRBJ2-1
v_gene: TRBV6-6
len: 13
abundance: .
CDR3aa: CASNGSPYNEQFF
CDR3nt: TGTGCCAGCAACGGGAGTCCCTACAATGAGCAGTTCTTC

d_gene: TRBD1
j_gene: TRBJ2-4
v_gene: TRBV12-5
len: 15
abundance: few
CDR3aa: CASGLVRTGKNIQYF
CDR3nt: TGTGCTAGTGGTTTGGTACGGACAGGGAAAAACATTCAGTACTTC

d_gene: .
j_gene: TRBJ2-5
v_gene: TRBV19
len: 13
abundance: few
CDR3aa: CASSRDSQETQYF
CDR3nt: TGTGCCAGTAGTCGAGACAGTCAAGAGACCCAGTACTTC

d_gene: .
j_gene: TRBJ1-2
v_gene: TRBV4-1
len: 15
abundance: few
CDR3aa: CASSQSGLFGYGYTF
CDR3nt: TGCGCCAGCAGCCAATCGGGACTTTTTGGCTATGGCTACACCTTC

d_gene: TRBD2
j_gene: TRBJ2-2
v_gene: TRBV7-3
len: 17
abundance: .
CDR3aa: CASSLMPSGENTGELFF
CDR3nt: TGTGCCAGCAGCTTAATGCCTAGCGGGGAGAACACCGGGGAGCTGTTTTTT

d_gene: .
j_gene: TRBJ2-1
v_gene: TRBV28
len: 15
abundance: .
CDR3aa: CASSNGGSLRNEQFF
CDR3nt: TGTGCCAGCAGTAACGGCGGGTCCCTTAGGAATGAGCAGTTCTTC

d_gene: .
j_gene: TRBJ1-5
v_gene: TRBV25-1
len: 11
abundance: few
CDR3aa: CASRAGGPQHF
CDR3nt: TGTGCCAGCAGGGCAGGTGGGCCCCAGCATTTT

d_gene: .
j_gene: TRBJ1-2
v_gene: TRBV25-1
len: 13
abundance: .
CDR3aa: CASSDTITAGYTF
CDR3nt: TGTGCCAGCAGTGATACGATTACAGCTGGCTACACCTTC

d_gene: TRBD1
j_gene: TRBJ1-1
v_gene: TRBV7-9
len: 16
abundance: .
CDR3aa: CASSLGDRGRWTEAFF
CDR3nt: TGTGCCAGCAGCTTAGGGGACAGGGGGAGGTGGACTGAAGCTTTCTTT

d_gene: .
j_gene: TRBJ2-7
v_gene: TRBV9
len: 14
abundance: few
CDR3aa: CASSSAGLTYEQYF
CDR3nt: TGTGCCAGCAGCTCCGCGGGATTGACCTACGAGCAGTACTTC

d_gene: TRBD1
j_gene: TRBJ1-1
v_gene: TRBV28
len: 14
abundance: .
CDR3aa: CASSTGQGAAEAFF
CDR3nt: TGTGCCAGCAGTACGGGACAGGGGGCGGCTGAAGCTTTCTTT

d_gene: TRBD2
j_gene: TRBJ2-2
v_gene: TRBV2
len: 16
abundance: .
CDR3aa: CASSALAGVNTGELFF
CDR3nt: TGTGCCAGCAGCGCACTAGCGGGAGTTAACACCGGGGAGCTGTTTTTT

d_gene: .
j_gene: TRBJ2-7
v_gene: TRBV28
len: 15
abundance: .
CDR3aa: CASNLADRSSYEQYF
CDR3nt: TGTGCCAGCAATCTGGCGGACAGAAGCTCCTACGAGCAGTACTTC

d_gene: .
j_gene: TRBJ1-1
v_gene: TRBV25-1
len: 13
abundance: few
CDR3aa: CASSEHGNTEAFF
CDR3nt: TGTGCCAGCAGTGAACACGGGAACACTGAAGCTTTCTTT

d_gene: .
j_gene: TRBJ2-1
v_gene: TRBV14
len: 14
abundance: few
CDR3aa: CASSHGSSYNEQFF
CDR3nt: TGTGCCAGCAGCCACGGGAGCTCCTACAATGAGCAGTTCTTC

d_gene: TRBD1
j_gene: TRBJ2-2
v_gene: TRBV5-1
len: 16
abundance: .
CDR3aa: CASSNFDRAIIGELFF
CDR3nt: TGCGCCAGCAGCAACTTTGACAGGGCTATTATCGGGGAGCTGTTTTTT

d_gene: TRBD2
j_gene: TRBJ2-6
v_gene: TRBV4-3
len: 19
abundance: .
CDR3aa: CASSHGAGRVLSGANVLTF
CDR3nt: TGCGCCAGCAGCCACGGGGCGGGGAGGGTCTTATCTGGGGCCAACGTCCTGACTTTC

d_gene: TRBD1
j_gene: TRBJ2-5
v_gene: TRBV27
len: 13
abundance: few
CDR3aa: CASSPRTGETQYF
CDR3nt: TGTGCCAGCAGTCCCAGGACAGGAGAGACCCAGTACTTC

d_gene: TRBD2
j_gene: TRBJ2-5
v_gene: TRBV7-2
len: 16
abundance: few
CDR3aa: CASSRIGGDYQETQYF
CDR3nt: TGTGCCAGCAGCCGAATCGGGGGGGACTACCAAGAGACCCAGTACTTC

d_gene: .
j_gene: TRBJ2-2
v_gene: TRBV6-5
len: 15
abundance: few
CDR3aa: CASSYEGANTGELFF
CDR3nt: TGTGCCAGCAGTTACGAGGGCGCGAACACCGGGGAGCTGTTTTTT

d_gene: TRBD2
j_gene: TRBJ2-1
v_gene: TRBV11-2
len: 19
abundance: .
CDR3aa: CASSLDPSLTGGMHNEQFF
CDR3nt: TGTGCCAGCAGCTTAGATCCCTCCTTGACGGGAGGCATGCACAATGAGCAGTTCTTC